Sequencing of this T cell receptor beta chain was carried out in a study of CD8+ T cells in alopecia areata. Findings and limits, study-wide: Alopecia totalis/universalis scalp especially showed more expanded CD8+ clones than normal scalp.

After isolation, RNA underwent reverse transcription to generate cDNA as the sequencing template. Some clones are missing from TCRdb's copy, which holds only in-frame ones; the method was immunoSEQ multiplex PCR. The repertoire holds fewer than 250,000 clones, with around three fifths as singletons. A note on this clone: The antigen remains undetermined.

Peripheral blood samples and lesional scalp punch biopsies were obtained from alopecia areata patients. PBMCs were stained for CD3, CD4 and CD8, and CD4+ and CD8+ T cells were sorted. The input for sequencing was CD4+ T cells sorted from blood, taken at week 0. The clonotype originates from a human donor with alopecia areata.

In DNA form, the CDR3 reads TGTGCCAGCAGCTTCGATCCGAGAGGCAATGAGCAGTTCTTC. Amino acid sequence: CASSFDPRGNEQFF. The genes are TRBV7-2 and TRBJ2-1, with unresolved D. This CDR3 contains 14 residues. The V gene's germline CDR1 is SGHTA and CDR2 FQGNSA. The ends were cut back, 3 bases at V and 6 bases at J, with 12 bases in the middle. The full variable domain, rest sourced from reference TRBV7-2 and TRBJ2-1, is GAGVSQSPSNKVTEKGKDVELRCDPISGHTALYWYRQSLGQGLEFLIYFQGNSAPDKSGLPSDRFSAERTGGSVSTLTIQRTQQEDSAVYLCASSFDPRGNEQFFGPGTRLTVL.